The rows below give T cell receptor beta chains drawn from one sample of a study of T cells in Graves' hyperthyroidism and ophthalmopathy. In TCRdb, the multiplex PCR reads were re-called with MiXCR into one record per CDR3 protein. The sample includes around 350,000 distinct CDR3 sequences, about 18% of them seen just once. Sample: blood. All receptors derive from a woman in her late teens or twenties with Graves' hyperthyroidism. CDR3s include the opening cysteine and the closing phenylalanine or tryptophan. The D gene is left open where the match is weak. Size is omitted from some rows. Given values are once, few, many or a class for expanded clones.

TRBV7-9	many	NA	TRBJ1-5	TGTGCCAGCAGCCAAGGACCGCCGAGGGGGCCCCAGCATTTT	CASSQGPPRGPQHF
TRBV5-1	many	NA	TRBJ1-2	TGCGCCAGCAGCTTGGGACAGGACTCTAACTATGGCTACACCTTC	CASSLGQDSNYGYTF
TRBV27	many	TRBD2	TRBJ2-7	TGTGCCAGCAGACCCGGACTAGTCGGGGACGAGCAGTACTTC	CASRPGLVGDEQYF
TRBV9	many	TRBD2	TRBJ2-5	TGTGCCAGCAGTGTTAGCGGGGCGTACCAAGAGACCCAGTACTTC	CASSVSGAYQETQYF
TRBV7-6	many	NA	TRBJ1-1	TGTGCCAGCAGCTCCGGTAGGTGGAACTTTGAAGCTTTCTTT	CASSSGRWNFEAFF
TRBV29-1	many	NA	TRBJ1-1	TGCAGCGCCCTGAGGGACACTGAAGCTTTCTTT	CSALRDTEAFF
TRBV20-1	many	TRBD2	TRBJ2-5	TGCAGTGCTGAAACAGCGGGGGGACAAGAGACCCAGTACTTC	CSAETAGGQETQYF
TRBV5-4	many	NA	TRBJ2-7	TGTGCCAGCAGCGCCACACAGGGCTACGAGCAGTACTTC	CASSATQGYEQYF
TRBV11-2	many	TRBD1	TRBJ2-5	TGTGCCAGCAGCTCACCCCGGGACAGGGGAAAGACCCAGTACTTC	CASSSPRDRGKTQYF
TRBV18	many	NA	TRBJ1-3	TGTGCCAGCTCACCACCTTATCCGAGAAACACCATATATTTT	CASSPPYPRNTIYF
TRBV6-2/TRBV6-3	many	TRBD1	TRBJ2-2	TGTGCCAGCAGTTCAGGACAGGGTTCCACCGGGGAGCTGTTTTTT	CASSSGQGSTGELFF
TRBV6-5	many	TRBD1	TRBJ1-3	TGTGCCAGCAGGCCTCAGGGGGCGCAGGGAAACACCATATATTTT	CASRPQGAQGNTIYF
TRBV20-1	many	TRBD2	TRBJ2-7	TGCAGTGCTAGAGATCGCGGGGGGTATCAGACTAGGTACGAGCAGTACTTC	CSARDRGGYQTRYEQYF
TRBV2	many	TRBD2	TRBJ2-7	TGTGCCAGCAGTATCAGACTAGCGGGGGCAGACAGCTACGAGCAGTACTTC	CASSIRLAGADSYEQYF
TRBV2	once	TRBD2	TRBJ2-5	TGTGCCAGCAGTGAGAGGACTAGCGGGGGGACGGGGACCCAGTACTTC	CASSERTSGGTGTQYF
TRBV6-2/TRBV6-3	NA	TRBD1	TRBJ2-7	TGTGCCAGCAATTTCGACAGGGGACCGCAGTACTTC	CASNFDRGPQYF
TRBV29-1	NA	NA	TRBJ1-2	TGCAGCGTCCCCCCGGCGGCGGGGTTAAGTAACTATGGCTACACCTTC	CSVPPAAGLSNYGYTF
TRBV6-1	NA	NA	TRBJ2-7	TGTGCCAGCACTGAACCTGGATTGTACGAGCAGTACTTC	CASTEPGLYEQYF
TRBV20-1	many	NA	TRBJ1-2	TGCAGTGCTACCAGGACAGTGGGCTATGGCTACACCTTC	CSATRTVGYGYTF
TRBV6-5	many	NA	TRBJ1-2	TGTGCCAGCAGTTACTCGAGGGACTATGGCTACACCTTC	CASSYSRDYGYTF
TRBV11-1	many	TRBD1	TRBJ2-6	TGTGCCAGCAGCTTAGCGACAGGGAGCTCTGGGGCCAACGTCCTGACTTTC	CASSLATGSSGANVLTF
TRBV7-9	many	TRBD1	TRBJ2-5	TGTGCCAGCAGCTTAGACCGGGACAGTCTCCAAGAGACCCAGTACTTC	CASSLDRDSLQETQYF
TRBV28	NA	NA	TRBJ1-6	TGTGCCAGCCTGCTGACAGGTCCGATTCCCCTCCACTTT	CASLLTGPIPLHF
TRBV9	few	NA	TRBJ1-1	TGTGCCAGCAGCTCGAATTCGGAGGGGTATATCGGCGCTCGTCAAGCTTTCTTT	CASSSNSEGYIGARQAFF
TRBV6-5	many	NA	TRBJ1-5	TGTGCCAGCAGTTATTGGATCGGGTTGGGTCAGCCCCAGCATTTT	CASSYWIGLGQPQHF
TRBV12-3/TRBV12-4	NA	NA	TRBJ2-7	TGTGCCAGCAGTTTAGTCCCCAGCACCGAGCAGTACTTC	CASSLVPSTEQYF